Following are 29 T cell receptor beta chains from one sample sequenced in a study of cytomegalovirus exposure and HLA in healthy donors. Use of 60 Vbeta and 13 Jbeta primers characterized the PCR. Profiled with immunoSEQ multiplex PCR; TCRdb holds only in-frame clones, not every one. This table has fewer than 200,000 clones, around four fifths appearing once. Sequencing was carried out using PBMCs. The receptor set was obtained from a man aged 25-45 years in good health and CMV-seronegative.

The chain links TRBV6-1 to TRBJ2-3, with TRBD2 matching over 7 bases. V dropped 2 bases and J dropped 2; count of bases not matched to a gene: 10. From germline, CDR1 is MNHNS and CDR2 SASEGT. This CDR3 has 17 residues. The CDR3 region has the DNA TGTGCCAGCAGTGAAAGCTGGCGGGAGAGCCTCACAGATACGCAGTATTTT. Translation gives CASSESWRESLTDTQYF.

The V call is TRBV28, the J call TRBJ1-4; a weak D match, TRBD1 (6 bases). Trimming took off 5 bases at V and 7 bases at J, with 14 bases between the two ends. Germline CDR1 is MDHEN and CDR2 is SYDVKM. The CDR3 contains 14 residues. CDR3 sequence reads: CASSMGGHTEKLFF. The CDR3 DNA reads TGTGCCAGCAGTATGGGGGGGCACACTGAAAAACTGTTTTTT.

The chain employs TRBV30 and TRBJ2-7; the D gene is possibly TRBD2 (6 bases). Trimming cost V 0 bases and J 3 bases, with 9 bases left between them. This CDR3 has 13 residues. Germline V lookup: CDR1 GTSNPN, CDR2 SVGIG (reference sequence). The CDR3, as DNA: TGTGCCTGGAGTGTACTCGGGGGCTACGAGCAGTACTTC. Translation: CAWSVLGGYEQYF.

The V gene is TRBV5-5, the J gene TRBJ2-2; 9 bases are shared with TRBD1. CDR1 and CDR2 from the germline V gene are SGHKS and YYEKEE (reference sequence). The V gene end was trimmed by 5 bases and the J gene end by 1 base; junction bases not matched to a gene: 3. The CDR3 runs to 15 residues. The CDR3 nucleotides are TGTGCCAGCAGGTGGACAGGGGAGAACACCGGGGAGCTGTTTTTT. Translating gives CASRWTGENTGELFF. Drawing the rest from reference TRBV5-5 and TRBJ2-2, the complete variable domain is DAGVTQSPTHLIKTRGQQVTLRCSPISGHKSVSWYQQVLGQGPQFIFQYYEKEERGRGNFPDRFSARQFPNYSSELNVNALLLGDSALYLCASRWTGENTGELFFGEGSRLTVL.

The gene calls are TRBV7-8 and TRBJ2-3; tentative D call: TRBD1 (6 bases). Germline V gene sequence: CDR1 SGHVS, CDR2 FQNEAQ. V was pared by 5 bases and J by 3 bases, with 15 bases between. This CDR3 is 15 amino acids long. The chain's CDR3 is CASSQAQGRTDTQYF. The CDR3 DNA reads TGTGCCAGCAGCCAAGCCCAGGGGAGAACAGATACGCAGTATTTT. The full variable domain, with the rest looked up from reference TRBV7-8 and TRBJ2-3, is GAGVSQSPRYKVAKRGQDVALRCDPISGHVSLFWYQQALGQGPEFLTYFQNEAQLDKSGLPSDRFFAERPEGSVSTLKIQRTQQEDSAVYLCASSQAQGRTDTQYFGPGTRLTVL.

The chain combines TRBV6-5 with TRBJ2-1; a possible D gene is TRBD2 (5 bases). The CDR3 length is 14 residues. Germline V gene sequence: CDR1 MNHEY, CDR2 SVGAGI. Trimming stripped 1 base from V and 8 bases from J, with 12 bases between. As DNA, the CDR3 is TGTGCCAGCAGTTACTTCTCGCACGGGGATGAGCAGTTCTTC. Translated: CASSYFSHGDEQFF.

V and J are TRBV4-2 and TRBJ1-4, with 10 nucleotides matching TRBD1. Losses at the gene ends were 1 base for V and 6 bases for J; bases not matched to a gene: 2. CDR1 is LGHNA and CDR2 is YNFKEQ in the germline V gene. The CDR3 loop spans 15 amino acids. The CDR3, as DNA: TGTGCCAGCAGCCAAGTTGGGACAGGGGATGAAAAACTGTTTTTT. It yields the protein CASSQVGTGDEKLFF.

This clone was seen once. The V gene is TRBV7-9, the J gene TRBJ1-2, with TRBD1 matching 12 bases. Germline CDR1 and CDR2: SEHNR and FQNEAQ (reference sequence). This CDR3 is built from 17 residues. J lost 2 bases, V lost 2 bases, and 6 bases had no gene match. In nucleotides, the CDR3 is TGTGCCAGCAGCTTAACCGGGACAGGGGGCCTGAACTATGGCTACACCTTC. Its protein product is CASSLTGTGGLNYGYTF.

This chain uses TRBV7-2 with TRBJ2-5; TRBD2 matches 7 bases. In germline, CDR1 is SGHTA, CDR2 FQGNSA. Trimming took 0 bases from V and 4 from J; bases not matched to a gene: 5. This CDR3 region has 15 residues. CDR3 loop: CASSLAGGGTETQYF. The CDR3 DNA reads as TGTGCCAGCAGCTTAGCCGGCGGGGGAACAGAGACCCAGTACTTC.

This clone was seen only once. The rearrangement uses TRBV27 and TRBJ2-1; D perhaps matches TRBD1 (6 bases). Germline V gives CDR1 MNHEY, CDR2 SMNVEV (reference sequence). Deletions cut 7 bases from V and 7 bases from J, with 20 bases between. The CDR3 has 15 residues. The CDR3 loop is CASTPWGQGPNEQFF. In DNA form, the CDR3 reads TGTGCCAGCACCCCCTGGGGGCAGGGACCGAATGAGCAGTTCTTC.

The gene calls are TRBV7-2 and TRBJ1-1; 8 bases agree with TRBD1. Germline V gene sequence: CDR1 SGHTA, CDR2 FQGNSA. CDR3 length: 15 amino acids. V trimming: 0 bases; J trimming: 7 bases; junction bases outside the gene matches: 7. CDR3 nucleotides: TGTGCCAGCAGCTTAGCCCGGGTAGGACAGGGTGAAGCTTTCTTT. Protein product: CASSLARVGQGEAFF.

The CDR3 region is CASSPPGQGTNTIYF. The CDR3 bases are TGTGCCAGCTCACCACCGGGACAGGGGACAAACACCATATATTTT. The chain combines TRBV18 with TRBJ1-3; the match to TRBD1 covers 10 bases. This CDR3 is built from 15 residues. The germline CDR1 and CDR2 sequences are KGHSH and LQKENI. The junction had 2 bases not matched to a gene; V was cut back by 0 bases and J by 6 bases.

The chain couples TRBV6-5 to TRBJ2-1; a weak D match, TRBD2 (6 bases). There are 14 residues in the CDR3. Deletions cut 0 bases from V and 7 bases from J, with 10 bases between. From germline, CDR1 is MNHEY and CDR2 SVGAGI. In nucleotides, the CDR3 is TGTGCCAGCAGTTACTCCAACGCGGGGAATGAGCAGTTCTTC. Translated: CASSYSNAGNEQFF.

The chain recombines TRBV12-5 with TRBJ2-5; D is possibly TRBD1 (6 bases). The CDR3 has 15 amino acids. The germline V and J ends were trimmed by 1 base and 4 bases, with 13 bases remaining between them. Germline CDR1 and CDR2: LGHNT and FRNRAP. The CDR3 loop reads CASGLDTGFPETQYF. The CDR3 coding sequence is TGTGCTAGTGGTTTGGACACAGGGTTCCCAGAGACCCAGTACTTC.

V and J are TRBV4-1 and TRBJ2-1, with 7 bases matching TRBD2. The CDR3 totals 15 residues. J gave up 0 bases and V 4 bases, and 3 bases lay outside the gene matches. CDR1 is MGHRA and CDR2 is YSYEKL in the germline V gene. CDR3 protein: CASSPAGSSYNEQFF. In nucleotides, the CDR3 is TGCGCCAGCAGCCCAGCGGGAAGCTCCTACAATGAGCAGTTCTTC.

Written as DNA, the CDR3 is TGTGCCAGCAGTGCAGGGGACTCCTACGAGCAGTACTTC. This translates into CASSAGDSYEQYF. The chain carries TRBV6-5 and TRBJ2-7; TRBD1 might be the D (6 bases). Germline CDR1 reads MNHEY; CDR2 reads SVGAGI. The CDR3 is 13 amino acids. Between the trimmed V and J ends, which lost 5 bases and 0 bases, there was a span of 8 bases.

This chain connects TRBV30 to TRBJ2-1; 13 bases map to TRBD2. From germline, CDR1 is GTSNPN and CDR2 SVGIG (reference sequence). The CDR3 is 19 amino acids. J was trimmed by 0 bases and V by 3 bases; bases with no gene match: 11. For the CDR3, the DNA is TGTGCCTGGAGAAACAGACTAGCGGGAGGCCGGAGCTCCTACAATGAGCAGTTCTTC. This codes for CAWRNRLAGGRSSYNEQFF.

Remarks on this clone: Other nucleotide sequences in the sample specify the same CDR3. This chain joins TRBV27 and TRBJ2-5, with 8 bases aligning to TRBD2. After removal of 2 bases from V and 5 bases from J, the junction contained 4 bases not matched to a gene. Per germline, CDR1 MNHEY and CDR2 SMNVEV (reference sequence). The CDR3 length is 14 residues. The DNA of the CDR3 is TGTGCCAGCAGTTTAAGCGGCGGGGGGGAGACCCAGTACTTC. Translated, it gives CASSLSGGGETQYF.

This chain links TRBV19 with TRBJ2-7; 8 bases align to TRBD1. Germline V CDR1 and CDR2: LNHDA, SQIVND (reference sequence). The CDR3 is 14 residues long. V gave up 1 base and J gave up 2 bases; unmatched junction bases: 1. CDR3 sequence: CASSIAQGAYEQYF. The DNA of the CDR3 is TGTGCCAGTAGTATAGCACAGGGGGCCTACGAGCAGTACTTC.

This clone was detected only a few times. This sample also contains other DNA sequences that code for the same CDR3. The chain links TRBV7-2 to TRBJ1-5, with unresolved D. V was clipped by 1 base and J by 2 bases, with 6 bases between them. Germline V gene data show CDR1 as SGHTA and CDR2 as FQGNSA. This CDR3 has 14 residues. The chain's CDR3 is CASSLGTGNQPQHF. CDR3 nucleotide sequence: TGTGCCAGCAGCTTAGGCACAGGCAATCAGCCCCAGCATTTT.

The CDR3 here is CASSSPNGYEQYF. CDR3 DNA sequence: TGCGCCAGCAGCTCCCCCAACGGCTACGAGCAGTACTTC. The chain joins TRBV5-1 to TRBJ2-7; D is uncertain. The V and J ends lost 3 bases and 3 bases respectively, with 10 bases between them. This CDR3 is built from 13 residues. Germline V CDR1 and CDR2: SGHRS, YFSETQ. Looking up the rest from reference TRBV5-1 and TRBJ2-7 gives the full variable domain: KAGVTQTPRYLIKTRGQQVTLSCSPISGHRSVSWYQQTPGQGLQFLFEYFSETQRNKGNFPGRFSGRQFSNSRSEMNVSTLELGDSALYLCASSSPNGYEQYFGPGTRLTVT.

The table lists this clone with a few counts. The CDR3 bases are TGTGCCTGGGGACAAGACAGGGATCAGCCCCAGCATTTT. Its translation is CAWGQDRDQPQHF. This chain connects TRBV30 to TRBJ1-5; 7 bases are a match to TRBD1. The CDR3 extends over 13 amino acids. Germline values: CDR1 GTSNPN, CDR2 SVGIG (reference sequence). Trimming took 5 bases from V and 5 from J; bases not matched to a gene: 6.

The DNA for the CDR3 is TGCGCCAGCAGCCAAGTTTCGACAGGCACAGATACGCAGTATTTT. It is translated as CASSQVSTGTDTQYF. This chain uses TRBV4-3 with TRBJ2-3, with a weak D call TRBD1 (5 bases). This CDR3 comprises 15 residues. Per the germline V gene, CDR1 is LGHNA and CDR2 is YSLEER. The V gene lost 1 base and the J gene lost 1 base, with 9 bases spanning the gap.

This clone was detected a few times. The chain has TRBV28 and TRBJ2-5; D not resolved. Trimming shortened V by 3 bases and J by 5 bases, and 4 bases separated the two germline ends. Germline CDR1 reads MDHEN; CDR2 reads SYDVKM. The CDR3 consists of 11 residues. The CDR3 nucleotides read TGTGCCAGCAGTTTCGCGGAGACCCAGTACTTC. Its translation is CASSFAETQYF.

This chain joins TRBV21-1 and TRBJ1-2; TRBD1 reflects the table's D call only, with no check against the DNA. TRBV21-1 is recorded as a pseudogene. This CDR3 has 18 residues. CDR3 nucleotides: TGTGCCAGCAGCACCCGGGACAGGGCCCTACCTTCAGGGTATGGCTACACCTTC. Translating gives CASSTRDRALPSGYGYTF.

The chain links TRBV30 to TRBJ2-3; 12 nucleotides line up with TRBD2. V gave up 0 bases and J gave up 0 bases; unmatched junction bases: 1. This CDR3 comprises 16 residues. The germline V gene has CDR1 GTSNPN and CDR2 SVGIG (reference sequence). This CDR3 is CAWSVGTSGSTDTQYF. The CDR3 nucleotides read TGTGCCTGGAGTGTAGGGACTAGCGGGAGCACAGATACGCAGTATTTT.

The chain joins TRBV30 to TRBJ1-6; no clear D. CDR1 GTSNPN and CDR2 SVGIG come from the germline V gene (reference sequence). Trimming removed 4 bases at V and 2 bases at J, with 12 bases between. The CDR3 covers 15 residues. This CDR3 reads CAWNSGETYNSPLHF. Written as DNA, the CDR3 is TGTGCCTGGAATAGCGGGGAAACCTATAATTCACCCCTCCACTTT.

The rearrangement joins TRBV19 to TRBJ2-3; 8 positions match TRBD2. The CDR3 has 19 amino acids. Trimming took 5 bases from V and 0 from J; bases not matched to a gene: 16. Germline V gene sequence: CDR1 LNHDA, CDR2 SQIVND (reference sequence). The CDR3 DNA sequence: TGTGCCAGTAGTGGGCCACTCACTAGCGGCCCTCCTAGCACAGATACGCAGTATTTT. Its protein is CASSGPLTSGPPSTDTQYF.

The count of this clone is one. The chain combines TRBV30 with TRBJ2-5, with TRBD2 matching 9 bases. V dropped 2 bases and J dropped 2; count of bases not matched to a gene: 6. This CDR3 is built from 15 residues. Germline CDR1 GTSNPN, CDR2 SVGIG (reference sequence). The DNA for the CDR3 is TGTGCCTGGAGTAATAGCGGGGGACATCAAGAGACCCAGTACTTC. This translates into CAWSNSGGHQETQYF.